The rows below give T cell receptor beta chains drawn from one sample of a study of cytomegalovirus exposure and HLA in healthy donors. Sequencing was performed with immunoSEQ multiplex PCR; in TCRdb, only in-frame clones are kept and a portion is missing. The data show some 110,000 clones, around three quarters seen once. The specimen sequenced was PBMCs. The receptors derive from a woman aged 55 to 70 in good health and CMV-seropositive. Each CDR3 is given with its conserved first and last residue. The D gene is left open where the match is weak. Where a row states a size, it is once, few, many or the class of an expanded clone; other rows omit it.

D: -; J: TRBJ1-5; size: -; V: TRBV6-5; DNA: TGTGCCAGCAGTTTGCGGGGGAAGCAGCCCCAGCATTTT; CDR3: CASSLRGKQPQHF
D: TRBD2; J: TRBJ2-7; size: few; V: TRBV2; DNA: TGTGCCAGCAGTGACGTGGGACTAGTGACGCTCGAGCAGTACTTC; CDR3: CASSDVGLVTLEQYF
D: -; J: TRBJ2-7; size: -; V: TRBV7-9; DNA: TGTGCCAGCAGCTTCCCCAGGGTCCACGAGCAGTACTTC; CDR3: CASSFPRVHEQYF
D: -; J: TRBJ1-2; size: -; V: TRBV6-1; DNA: TGTGCCAGCAGTGAATCAGGGAATGGCTACACCTTC; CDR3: CASSESGNGYTF
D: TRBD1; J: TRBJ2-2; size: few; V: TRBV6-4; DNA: TGTGCCAAAGGGACAGGGAGTAACACCGGGGAGCTGTTTTTT; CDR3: CAKGTGSNTGELFF
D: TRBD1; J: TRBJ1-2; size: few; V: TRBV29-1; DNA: TGCAGCGTCGTTTTGACAGGGTTCGGGGACTATGGCTACACCTTC; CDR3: CSVVLTGFGDYGYTF
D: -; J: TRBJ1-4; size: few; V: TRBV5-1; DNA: TGCGCCAGCAGCCCGGGGGGGGAGACTAATGAAAAACTGTTTTTT; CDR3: CASSPGGETNEKLFF
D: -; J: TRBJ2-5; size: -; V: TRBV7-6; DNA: TGTGCCAGCAGCTATAGAGGTGGAGAGACCCAGTACTTC; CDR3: CASSYRGGETQYF
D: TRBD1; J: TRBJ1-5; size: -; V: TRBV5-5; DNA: TGTGCCAGCAGCCCCCGGGACAGGGAGGGCAATCAGCCCCAGCATTTT; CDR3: CASSPRDREGNQPQHF
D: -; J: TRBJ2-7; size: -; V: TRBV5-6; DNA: TGTGCCAGCAGCCCTTGGGGGGGCATTTACGAGCAGTACTTC; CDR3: CASSPWGGIYEQYF
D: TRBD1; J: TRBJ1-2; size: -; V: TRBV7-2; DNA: TGTGCCAGCAGCTTAGGCTACAGGGGGCAGGACTATGGCTACACCTTC; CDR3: CASSLGYRGQDYGYTF
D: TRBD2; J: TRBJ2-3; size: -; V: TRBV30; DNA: TGTGCCTGGTCATCCGGGGGGGGCACAGATACGCAGTATTTT; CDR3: CAWSSGGGTDTQYF
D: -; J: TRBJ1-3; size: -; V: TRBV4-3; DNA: TGCGCCAGCAGCCAAGACTTATCCTCTGGAAACACCATATATTTT; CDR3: CASSQDLSSGNTIYF
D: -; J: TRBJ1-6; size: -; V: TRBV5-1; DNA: TGCGCCAGCAGCCTCCGGGGAAGTTCCTATAATTCACCCCTCCACTTT; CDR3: CASSLRGSSYNSPLHF
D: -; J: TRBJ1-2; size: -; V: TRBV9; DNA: TGTGCCAGCAGCGTAGGTGACACGGCGAGCTATGGCTACACCTTC; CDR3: CASSVGDTASYGYTF
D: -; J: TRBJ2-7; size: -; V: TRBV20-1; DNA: TGCAGTGCTACCTTGTCCTACGAGCAGTACTTC; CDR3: CSATLSYEQYF
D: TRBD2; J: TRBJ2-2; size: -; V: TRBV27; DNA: TGTGCCAGCAGCCCCCTAGCGGGGGGGACCGGGGAGCTGTTTTTT; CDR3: CASSPLAGGTGELFF
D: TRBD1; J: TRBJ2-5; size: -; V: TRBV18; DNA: TGTGCCAGCTCACCCTCTATAGAAGTGGGCAGGGGGCATCGAGAGACCCAGTACTTC; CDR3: CASSPSIEVGRGHRETQYF
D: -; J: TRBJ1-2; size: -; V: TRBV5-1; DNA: TGCGCCAGCAGCTTTGGGAGTTATGGCTACACCTTC; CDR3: CASSFGSYGYTF
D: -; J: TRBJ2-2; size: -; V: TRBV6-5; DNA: TGTGCCAGCAGTTACTACGGTAGCGGGAACACCGGGGAGCTGTTTTTT; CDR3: CASSYYGSGNTGELFF
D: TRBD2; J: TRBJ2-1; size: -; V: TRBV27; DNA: TGTGCCAGCAGGAGCCTAGCGGACTACAATGAGCAGTTCTTC; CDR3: CASRSLADYNEQFF
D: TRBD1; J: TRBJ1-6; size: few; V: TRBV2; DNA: TGTGCCAGCAGCGGACAGGGGGTAGCTTCACCCCTCCACTTT; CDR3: CASSGQGVASPLHF
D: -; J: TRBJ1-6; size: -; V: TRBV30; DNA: TGTGCCTGGAGTGCGACAGGAAGTAATAATTCACCCCTCCACTTT; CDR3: CAWSATGSNNSPLHF
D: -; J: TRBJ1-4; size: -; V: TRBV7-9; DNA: TGTGCCAGCAGCTCACAGGGAACTAATGAAAAACTGTTTTTT; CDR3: CASSSQGTNEKLFF
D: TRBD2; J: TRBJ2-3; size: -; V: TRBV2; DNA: TGTGCCAGCAGTGAAAGGGCCGGGGGGGTGAATACGCAGTATTTT; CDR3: CASSERAGGVNTQYF
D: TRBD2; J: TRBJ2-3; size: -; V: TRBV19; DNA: TGTGCCAGTAGTGTTCGGGCGGGGGCAGATACGCAGTATTTT; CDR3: CASSVRAGADTQYF
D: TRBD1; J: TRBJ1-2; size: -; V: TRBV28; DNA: TGTGCCAGCACGAGGGACAGACTATCTTCAAACTATGGCTACACCTTC; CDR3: CASTRDRLSSNYGYTF